Described below is a single T cell receptor (beta chain) sequence and its context. Its specificity is unknown. This sample stems from a study of blood T cells in healthy people across ages. A second PCR, run for about 7 to 12 cycles, used a sample-barcoded 5' primer plus a J-beta primer mix. The template-switch adaptor, which had 12 random nucleotides, put a tag on each cDNA molecule. TCRdb fed the 5' RACE reads into MiXCR, producing one record per CDR3 protein. Seen here are 1.5 million to 1.9 million distinct CDR3 sequences, roughly 43% observed once, and the top ten hold less than 5%. V lost 0 bases and J 3 bases, leaving 14 bases between the germline ends. CDR3 length: 17 residues. The germline V gene has CDR1 MGHRA and CDR2 YSYEKL. Study results and caveats: The unsorted PBMCs prevented any conclusive comparison of naive versus antigen-experienced cells.

The clonotype was recovered from a woman under 30 in good health. Sequenced input: blood. The V and J genes are TRBV4-1 and TRBJ2-2, with a tentative D call TRBD1 (6 bases). As DNA, the CDR3 is TGCGCCAGCAGCCAAGATCCGTCAGGGGTTGACACCGGGGAGCTGTTTTTT. Protein: CASSQDPSGVDTGELFF.